A single sample gave rise to the 5 T cell receptor beta chains below, sequenced in a study of cytomegalovirus exposure and HLA in healthy donors. PCR employed 60 Vbeta and 13 Jbeta primers. The data were produced by immunoSEQ multiplex PCR, yet TCRdb's version contains in-frame clones alone and is incomplete. This table holds 150,000 to 200,000 clones, around 83% found once. Sequencing used PBMCs. The source is a man aged 45-65 years in good health and CMV-seronegative.

The V call is TRBV18, the J call TRBJ2-5; D ambiguous. The J call may not be correct, given that the DNA end is closer to TRBJ2-7. This CDR3 comprises 11 residues. Germline values: CDR1 KGHSH, CDR2 LQKENI. In DNA, the CDR3 is TGTGCCAGCTCACCCTTCTACGAGCAGTACTTC. This gives the protein CASSPFYEQYF.

This clone was observed a handful of times. The chain joins TRBV18 to TRBJ1-4, with a possible D match to TRBD1 (5 bases). The CDR3 is 13 amino acids. The V end was cut by 4 bases, the J end by 6 bases, with 9 bases between. Looked up from germline, CDR1 is KGHSH and CDR2 is LQKENI. CDR3 protein: CASSRDWDEKLFF. The CDR3 DNA reads TGTGCCAGCTCACGGGACTGGGATGAAAAACTGTTTTTT.

V gene TRBV19 combines with J gene TRBJ2-2; the match to TRBD2 covers 13 bases. The CDR3 sequence is 17 residues long. Germline loops: CDR1 LNHDA, CDR2 SQIVND (reference sequence). With V trimmed by 1 base and J by 6 bases, 5 bases remained unmatched. Here the CDR3 reads CASSIGLAGGISGELFF. The CDR3 DNA reads TGTGCCAGTAGTATAGGACTAGCGGGGGGAATCTCCGGGGAGCTGTTTTTT.

The chain links TRBV6-5 to TRBJ2-2; D is possibly TRBD1 (5 bases). Trimming stripped 7 bases from V and 1 base from J, with 10 bases between. The CDR3 sequence is 14 residues long. Germline CDR1 and CDR2: MNHEY and SVGAGI. CDR3 nucleotides: TGTGCCAGCACCCACGGACAGAACACCGGGGAGCTGTTTTTT. Protein sequence: CASTHGQNTGELFF.

This rearrangement joins TRBV9 to TRBJ1-2; 12 nucleotides align to TRBD1. Trimming cost V 0 bases and J 9 bases; bases outside gene matches: 3. Germline assignment: CDR1 SGDLS and CDR2 YYNGEE. CDR3 length: 14 residues. CDR3 protein: CASSVVGTGGSYTF. CDR3 nucleotides: TGTGCCAGCAGCGTAGTTGGGACAGGGGGCAGCTACACCTTC.